The entry below gives a single TCR beta chain sequence along with its context. Its antigen remains unknown. This sample also contains other DNA sequences that code for the same CDR3. This sample is drawn from a study of Ad26.COV2.S vaccination and SARS-CoV-2 variants. Regarding the study as a whole: Greater spike-specific TCR breadth was seen in vaccine recipients than in placebo recipients.

CDR3 size: 11 residues. Germline CDR1 reads SGHRS; CDR2 reads YFSETQ. Trimming removed 1 base from V and 8 bases from J, with 4 bases in between. Here immunoSEQ multiplex PCR was the method, and the copy in TCRdb shows in-frame clones only, minus some. This repertoire shows about 480,000 clones, roughly nine tenths found once; its top ten account for around 13%. Sample treatment: around 19 received Ad26.COV2.S at low or high dose, single or two shots; roughly 5 received placebo; per-sample allocation not given. Following the first vaccine or placebo injection, samples were taken on day 63. Here the sequenced sample was peripheral blood, taken in a trial of Ad26.COV2.S vaccine versus placebo. The rearrangement links TRBV5-1 to TRBJ2-1; D gene ambiguous. The TCR originated in a person between 18 and 65 years old who received the Ad26.COV2.S COVID-19 vaccine or a placebo. CDR3: CASSLRDEQFF. In DNA, the CDR3 is TGCGCCAGCAGCTTGCGGGATGAGCAGTTCTTC.